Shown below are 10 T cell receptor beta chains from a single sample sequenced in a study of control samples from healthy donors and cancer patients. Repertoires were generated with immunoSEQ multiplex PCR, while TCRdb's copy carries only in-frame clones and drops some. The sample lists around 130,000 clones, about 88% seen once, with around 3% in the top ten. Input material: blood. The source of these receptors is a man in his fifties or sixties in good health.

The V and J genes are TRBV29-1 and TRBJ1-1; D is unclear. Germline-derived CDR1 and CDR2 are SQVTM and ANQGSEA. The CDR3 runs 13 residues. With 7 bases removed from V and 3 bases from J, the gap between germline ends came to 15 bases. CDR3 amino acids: CSAATRDDTEAFF. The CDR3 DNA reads TGCAGCGCTGCGACAAGAGATGACACTGAAGCTTTCTTT.

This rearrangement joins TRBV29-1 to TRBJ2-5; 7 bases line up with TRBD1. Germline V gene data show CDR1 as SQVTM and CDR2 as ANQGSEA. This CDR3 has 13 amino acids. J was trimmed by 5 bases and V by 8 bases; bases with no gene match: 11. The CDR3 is CSIKTGVLETQYF. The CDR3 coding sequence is TGCAGCATTAAAACAGGGGTCCTTGAGACCCAGTACTTC.

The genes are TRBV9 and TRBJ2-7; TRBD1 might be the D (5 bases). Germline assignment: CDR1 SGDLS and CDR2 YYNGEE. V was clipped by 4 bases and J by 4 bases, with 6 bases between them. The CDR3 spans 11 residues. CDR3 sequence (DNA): TGTGCCAGCAGCCCAGGGTACGAGCAGTACTTC. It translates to CASSPGYEQYF.

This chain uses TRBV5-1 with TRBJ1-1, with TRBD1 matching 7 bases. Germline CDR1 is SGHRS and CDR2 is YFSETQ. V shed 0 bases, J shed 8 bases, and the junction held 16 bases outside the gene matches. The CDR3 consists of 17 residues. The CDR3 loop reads CASSLEWLRGRAREAFF. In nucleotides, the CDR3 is TGCGCCAGCAGCTTGGAGTGGTTGAGGGGGCGAGCAAGAGAAGCTTTCTTT.

CDR3 sequence: CASSLGDRPYEQYF. The CDR3 coding sequence is TGTGCCAGCAGCTTAGGGGACAGGCCCTACGAGCAGTACTTC. This rearrangement joins TRBV7-8 to TRBJ2-7; 8 nucleotides match TRBD1. The V segment lost 1 base and the J segment 2 bases; nucleotides outside the gene matches: 1. CDR1 and CDR2 from the germline V gene are SGHVS and FQNEAQ. This CDR3 has 14 amino acids.

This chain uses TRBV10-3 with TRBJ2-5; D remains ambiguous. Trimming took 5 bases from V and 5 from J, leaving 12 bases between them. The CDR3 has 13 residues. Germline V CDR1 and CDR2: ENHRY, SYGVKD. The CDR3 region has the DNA TGTGCCATCAGTACCCAACTTCGGGAGACCCAGTACTTC. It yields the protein CAISTQLRETQYF.

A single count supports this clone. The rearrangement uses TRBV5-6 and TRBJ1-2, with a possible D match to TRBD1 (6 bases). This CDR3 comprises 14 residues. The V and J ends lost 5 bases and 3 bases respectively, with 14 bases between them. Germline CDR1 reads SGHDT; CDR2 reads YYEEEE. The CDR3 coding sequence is TGTGCCAGCAGACGGTTACAGGGCTACTATGGCTACACCTTC. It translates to CASRRLQGYYGYTF.

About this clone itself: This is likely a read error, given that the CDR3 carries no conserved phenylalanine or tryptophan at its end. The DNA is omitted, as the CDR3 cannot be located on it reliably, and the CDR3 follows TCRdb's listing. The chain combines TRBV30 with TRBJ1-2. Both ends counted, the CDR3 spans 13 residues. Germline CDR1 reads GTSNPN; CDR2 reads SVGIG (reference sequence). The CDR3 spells CAWSVLSPGPAVL.

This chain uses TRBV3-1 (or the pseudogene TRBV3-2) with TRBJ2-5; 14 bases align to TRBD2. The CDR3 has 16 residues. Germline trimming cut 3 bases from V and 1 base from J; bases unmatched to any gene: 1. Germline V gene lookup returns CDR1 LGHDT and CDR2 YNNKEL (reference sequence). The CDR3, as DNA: TGTGCCAGCAGCCACGGACTAGCGGGGGGCCAAGAGACCCAGTACTTC. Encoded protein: CASSHGLAGGQETQYF.

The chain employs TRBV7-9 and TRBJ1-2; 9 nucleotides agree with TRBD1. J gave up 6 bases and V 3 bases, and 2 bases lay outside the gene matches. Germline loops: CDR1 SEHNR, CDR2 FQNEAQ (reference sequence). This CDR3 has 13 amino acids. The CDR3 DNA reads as TGTGCCAGCAGCTTGGGACAGGGAAATGGCTACACCTTC. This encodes CASSLGQGNGYTF.